The clone carrying this T cell receptor (beta chain) was picked up many times. This record comes from a study of low-dose radiotherapy and immunotherapy resistance in tumors. Time point reported: before trial treatment. Both TCRalpha and TCRbeta chains were reverse transcribed with V-gene-specific primers. TCR amplification used about 20 PCR cycles, a constant-region primer and a V-primer adapter. One entry per CDR3 protein results from TCRdb running MiXCR on the reads. The data show nearly 95,000 distinct CDR3 sequences, around 9.2% seen once. This CDR3 spans 16 amino acids. CDR1 is SGHTA, CDR2 FQGNSA, per germline. The V and J ends lost 1 base and 1 base respectively, with 13 bases between them.

The chain uses TRBV7-2 and TRBJ2-5; the D call may be TRBD1 or TRBD2 (5 bases each). The specimen comprised PBMCs, sampled before treatment. The receptor comes from a male donor with prostate cancer. CDR3 bases: TGTGCCAGCAGCTTAGGTTTTTCTGGGGGCCAAGAGACCCAGTACTTC. It translates to CASSLGFSGGQETQYF. The full variable domain, completed using reference TRBV7-2 and TRBJ2-5, is GAGVSQSPSNKVTEKGKDVELRCDPISGHTALYWYRQSLGQGLEFLIYFQGNSAPDKSGLPSDRFSAERTGGSVSTLTIQRTQQEDSAVYLCASSLGFSGGQETQYFGPGTRLLVL.